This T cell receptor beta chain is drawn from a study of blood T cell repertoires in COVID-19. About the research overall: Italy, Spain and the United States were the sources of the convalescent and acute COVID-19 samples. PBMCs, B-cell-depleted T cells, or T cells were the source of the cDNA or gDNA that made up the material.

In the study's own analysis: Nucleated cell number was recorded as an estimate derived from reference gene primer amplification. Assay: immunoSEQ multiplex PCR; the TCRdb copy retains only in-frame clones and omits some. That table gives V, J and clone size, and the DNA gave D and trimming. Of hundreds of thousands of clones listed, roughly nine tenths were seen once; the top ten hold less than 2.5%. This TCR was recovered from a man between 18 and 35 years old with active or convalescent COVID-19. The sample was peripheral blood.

The CDR3 DNA reads TGTGCCAGCAGTGATTACGGCCTAAGAGGTCGGAATTCACCCCTCCACTTT. The encoded protein is CASSDYGLRGRNSPLHF. This chain connects TRBV2 to TRBJ1-6; D gene unclear. CDR1 is SNHLY, CDR2 FYNNEI, per germline. V lost 3 bases to trimming and J lost 7 bases, with 19 bases between them. The CDR3 is 17 residues long.